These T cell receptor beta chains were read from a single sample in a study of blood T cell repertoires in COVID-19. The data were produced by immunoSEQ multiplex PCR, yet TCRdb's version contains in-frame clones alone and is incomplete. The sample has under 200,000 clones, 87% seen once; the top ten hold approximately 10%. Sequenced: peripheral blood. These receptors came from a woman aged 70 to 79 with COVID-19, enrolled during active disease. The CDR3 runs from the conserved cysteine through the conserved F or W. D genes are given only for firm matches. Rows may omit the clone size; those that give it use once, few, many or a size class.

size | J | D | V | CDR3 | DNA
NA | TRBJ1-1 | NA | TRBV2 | CASSPRGTSEAVF | TGTGCCAGCAGTCCGCGGGGGACATCCGAAGCTGTCTTT
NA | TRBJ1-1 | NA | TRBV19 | CASSVPRALNTEAFF | TGTGCCAGTAGTGTGCCCAGGGCCCTGAACACTGAAGCTTTCTTT
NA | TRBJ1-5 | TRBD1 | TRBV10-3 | CATQGAANQPQHF | TGTGCCACTCAGGGGGCAGCGAATCAGCCCCAGCATTTT
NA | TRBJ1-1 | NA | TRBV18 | CASSPGRANTEAFF | TGTGCCAGCTCACCAGGCAGGGCGAACACTGAAGCTTTCTTT
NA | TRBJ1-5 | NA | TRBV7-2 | CASSPSNQPQHF | TGTGCCAGCAGCCCAAGCAATCAGCCCCAGCATTTT
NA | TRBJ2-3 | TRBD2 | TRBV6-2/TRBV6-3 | CASSPGSGATDTQYF | TGTGCCAGCAGCCCCGGGAGCGGGGCTACAGATACGCAGTATTTT
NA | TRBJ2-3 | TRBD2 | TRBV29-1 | CSVGGLAGYTQYF | TGCAGCGTCGGGGGACTAGCGGGTTATACGCAGTATTTT
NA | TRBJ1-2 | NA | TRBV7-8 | CASSAHSGLYGYTF | TGTGCCAGCAGCGCTCACTCAGGGCTTTATGGCTACACCTTC
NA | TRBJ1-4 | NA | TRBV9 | CASSPRQYDEKLFF | TGTGCCAGCAGCCCACGACAGTACGATGAAAAACTGTTTTTT
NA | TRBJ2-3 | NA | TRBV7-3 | CASSPRGGDTQYF | TGTGCCAGCAGCCCTCGTGGCGGAGATACGCAGTATTTT
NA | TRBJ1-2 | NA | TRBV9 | CASSVFSRGYTF | TGTGCCAGCAGCGTCTTTAGCCGTGGCTACACCTTC
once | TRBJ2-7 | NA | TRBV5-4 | CASTPPGSYEQYF | TGTGCCAGCACCCCTCCGGGCTCCTACGAGCAGTACTTC
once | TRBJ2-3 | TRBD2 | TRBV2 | CASRPTSGGGDTQYF | TGTGCCAGCAGGCCCACTAGCGGGGGAGGTGATACGCAGTATTTT
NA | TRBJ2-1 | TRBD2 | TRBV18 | CASSPSRQQPGLAGVYNEQFF | TGTGCCAGCTCACCCTCTCGACAGCAGCCGGGACTAGCGGGGGTGTACAATGAGCAGTTCTTC
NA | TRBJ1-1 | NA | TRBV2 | CASSGRGYGMNTEAFF | TGTGCCAGCAGTGGTCGAGGGTATGGAATGAACACTGAAGCTTTCTTT
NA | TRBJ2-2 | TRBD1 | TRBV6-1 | CASSGGTGRGTGELFF | TGTGCCAGCAGTGGCGGGACAGGAAGGGGAACCGGGGAGCTGTTTTTT
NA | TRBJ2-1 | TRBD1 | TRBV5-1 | CASSLQRDRSYNEQFF | TGCGCCAGCAGCCTCCAAAGGGACAGATCCTACAATGAGCAGTTCTTC
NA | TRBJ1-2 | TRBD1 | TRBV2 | CASTLGQGSYTF | TGTGCCAGCACCCTAGGACAGGGCAGCTACACCTTC
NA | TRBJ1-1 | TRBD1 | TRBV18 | CASSPNWDRVNTEAFF | TGTGCCAGCTCACCCAACTGGGACAGGGTGAACACTGAAGCTTTCTTT
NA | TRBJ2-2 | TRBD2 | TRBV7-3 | CASSGGANTGELFF | TGTGCCAGTAGCGGGGGCGCGAACACCGGGGAGCTGTTTTTT
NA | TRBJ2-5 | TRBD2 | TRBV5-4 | CASSLDPGGAVTETQYF | TGTGCCAGCAGCTTGGACCCGGGGGGGGCCGTGACAGAGACCCAGTACTTC
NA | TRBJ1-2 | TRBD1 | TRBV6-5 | CASSTGQGLGYTF | TGTGCCAGCAGTACGGGACAGGGTCTTGGCTACACCTTC
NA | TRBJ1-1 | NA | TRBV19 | CASSSTRLGHRNTEAFF | TGTGCCAGTAGTTCCACTCGACTGGGACACCGGAACACTGAAGCTTTCTTT
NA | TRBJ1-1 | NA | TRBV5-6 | CASSYTDSPLEAFF | TGTGCCAGCAGCTACACGGACAGCCCACTTGAAGCTTTCTTT
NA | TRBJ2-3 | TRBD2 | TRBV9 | CASRRGGTDTQYF | TGTGCCAGCAGGCGGGGGGGCACAGATACGCAGTATTTT
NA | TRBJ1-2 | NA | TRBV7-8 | CASSSGGEFGRGYTF | TGTGCCAGCAGCTCCGGAGGTGAATTTGGGAGGGGCTACACCTTC
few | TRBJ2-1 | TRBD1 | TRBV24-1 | CATRTGYEGEQFF | TGTGCCACCCGGACAGGATACGAGGGTGAGCAGTTCTTC
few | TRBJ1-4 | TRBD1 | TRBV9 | CASSTRTGMGEKLFF | TGTGCCAGCAGCACAAGGACAGGGATGGGGGAAAAACTGTTTTTT
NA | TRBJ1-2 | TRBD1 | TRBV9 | CASSLGQGPNYGYTF | TGTGCCAGCAGCTTAGGACAGGGGCCTAACTATGGCTACACCTTC
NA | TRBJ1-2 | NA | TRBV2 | CASTLRGSGYTF | TGTGCCAGCACCCTTCGCGGATCTGGCTACACCTTC
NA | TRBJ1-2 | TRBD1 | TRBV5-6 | CASSSGTAYGYTF | TGTGCCAGCAGCTCCGGGACAGCCTATGGCTACACCTTC
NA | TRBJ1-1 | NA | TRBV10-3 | CAISRLRTEAFF | TGTGCCATCAGTAGGTTGCGGACTGAAGCTTTCTTT
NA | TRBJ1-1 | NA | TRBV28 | CASSFDRRRNTEAFF | TGTGCCAGCAGTTTTGATAGACGGAGGAACACTGAAGCTTTCTTT
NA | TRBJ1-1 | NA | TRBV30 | CAWSQGNTEAFF | TGTGCCTGGAGTCAGGGGAACACTGAAGCTTTCTTT
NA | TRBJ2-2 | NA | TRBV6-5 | CASTQLQGHGGELFF | TGTGCCAGCACCCAGTTGCAGGGGCATGGCGGGGAGCTGTTTTTT
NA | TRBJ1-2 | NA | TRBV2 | CASSTGLTGYTF | TGTGCCAGCAGTACGGGACTTACGGGCTACACCTTC
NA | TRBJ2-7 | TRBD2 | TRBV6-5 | CASSQRGGDYEQYF | TGTGCCAGCAGTCAACGGGGGGGGGACTACGAGCAGTACTTC
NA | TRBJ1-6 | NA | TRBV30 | CAWSVEGATGSPLHF | TGTGCCTGGAGTGTAGAGGGTGCGACTGGTTCACCCCTCCACTTT
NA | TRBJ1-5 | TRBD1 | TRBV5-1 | CASSPGTDQPQHF | TGCGCCAGCAGCCCCGGGACAGATCAGCCCCAGCATTTT
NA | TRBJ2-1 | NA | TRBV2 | CASGGAKPGNEQFF | TGTGCCAGCGGGGGGGCGAAGCCCGGCAATGAGCAGTTCTTC